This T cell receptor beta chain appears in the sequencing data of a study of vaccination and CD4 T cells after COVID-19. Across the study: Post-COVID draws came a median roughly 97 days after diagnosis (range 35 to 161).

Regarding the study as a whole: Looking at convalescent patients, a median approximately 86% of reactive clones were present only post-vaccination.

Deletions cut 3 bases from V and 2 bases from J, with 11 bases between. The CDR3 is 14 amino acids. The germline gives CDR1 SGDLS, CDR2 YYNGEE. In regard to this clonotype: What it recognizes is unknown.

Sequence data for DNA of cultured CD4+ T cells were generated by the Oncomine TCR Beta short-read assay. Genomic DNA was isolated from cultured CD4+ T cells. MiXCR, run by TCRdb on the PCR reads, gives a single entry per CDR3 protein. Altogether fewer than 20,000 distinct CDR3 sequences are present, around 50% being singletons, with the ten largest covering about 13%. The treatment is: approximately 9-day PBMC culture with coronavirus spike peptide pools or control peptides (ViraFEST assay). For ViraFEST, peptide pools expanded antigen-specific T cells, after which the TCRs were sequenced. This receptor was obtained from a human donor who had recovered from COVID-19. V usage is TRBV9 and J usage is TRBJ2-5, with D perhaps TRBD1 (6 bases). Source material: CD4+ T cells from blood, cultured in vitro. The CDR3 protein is CASSGRTVQETQYF. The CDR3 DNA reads TGTGCCAGCAGCGGGCGGACAGTTCAAGAGACCCAGTACTTC.